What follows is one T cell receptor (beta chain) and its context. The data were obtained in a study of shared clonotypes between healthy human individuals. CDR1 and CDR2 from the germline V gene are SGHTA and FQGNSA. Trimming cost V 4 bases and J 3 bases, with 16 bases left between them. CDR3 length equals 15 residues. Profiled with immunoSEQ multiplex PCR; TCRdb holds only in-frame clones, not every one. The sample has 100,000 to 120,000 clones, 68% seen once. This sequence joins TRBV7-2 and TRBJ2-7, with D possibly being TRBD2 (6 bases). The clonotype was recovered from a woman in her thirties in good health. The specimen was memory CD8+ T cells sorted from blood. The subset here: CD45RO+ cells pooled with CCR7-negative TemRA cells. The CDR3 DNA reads TGTGCCAGCAGCTACGGAGCGGGCGGCGTCTACGAGCAGTACTTC. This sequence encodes CASSYGAGGVYEQYF.